Below are 27 T cell receptor beta chains sequenced from a single sample in a study of beta chain features in type 1 diabetes. Reverse transcribing all isolated RNA meant expressed TCRB transcripts were sequenced. Only in-frame clones appear in the TCRdb table, and some are missing; sequencing was by immunoSEQ multiplex PCR. Of about 210,000 clones listed, approximately 11% were seen once; the top ten hold 1% to 1.5%. Specimen: central memory CD4+ T cells from blood. The receptors originated from a man younger than 30 in good health.

This clone was detected only a few times. This rearrangement joins TRBV7-2 to TRBJ2-3; D unresolved. V was trimmed by 2 bases and J by 6 bases, leaving 9 bases between them. There are 13 residues in the CDR3. Germline-derived CDR1 and CDR2 are SGHTA and FQGNSA. DNA for the CDR3: TGTGCCAGCAGCTTAATTCGGCGCGATACGCAGTATTTT. It translates to CASSLIRRDTQYF.

This clone was observed a few times. One end of the junction does not line up with germline, which may come from a read error. The chain is built from TRBV7-3 and TRBJ2-6; TRBD2 matches 9 bases. CDR1 is SGHTA and CDR2 is FQGTGA in the germline V gene. CDR3 length equals 21 residues. The CDR3 spells CACSPRGAGGISGSGANVLTF. The CDR3 nucleotides are TGTGCCTGCAGCCCCCGAGGAGCGGGAGGAATTTCTGGTTCTGGGGCCAACGTCCTGACTTTC. The full variable domain, rest sourced from reference TRBV7-3 and TRBJ2-6, is GAGVSQTPSNKVTEKGKYVELRCDPISGHTALYWYRQSLGQGPEFLIYFQGTGAADDSGLPNDRFFAVRPEGSVSTLKIQRTERGDSAVYLCACSPRGAGGISGSGANVLTFGAGSRLTVL.

Only a few counts were recorded for this clone. The V gene is TRBV6-1, the J gene TRBJ2-7; D not certain. V was trimmed by 6 bases and J by 4 bases, leaving 13 bases between them. The CDR3 is 13 amino acids. Germline V gene sequence: CDR1 MNHNS, CDR2 SASEGT. CDR3 bases: TGTGCCAGCAGACCGGGCCACCGATACGAGCAGTACTTC. This codes for CASRPGHRYEQYF.

This clone was observed many times. The chain carries TRBV30 and TRBJ1-5; D is possibly TRBD1 (6 bases). The length of the CDR3 is 14 residues. With 2 bases removed from V and 7 bases from J, the gap between germline ends came to 15 bases. Germline V gene lookup returns CDR1 GTSNPN and CDR2 SVGIG (reference sequence). The CDR3 spells CAWSPGDPRQPQHF. For the CDR3, the DNA is TGTGCCTGGAGTCCAGGGGATCCAAGGCAGCCCCAGCATTTT.

The chain joins TRBV30 to TRBJ1-1; the match to TRBD1 covers 7 bases. Germline V gives CDR1 GTSNPN, CDR2 SVGIG (reference sequence). The CDR3 totals 15 residues. V was clipped by 0 bases and J by 3 bases; unmatched bases: 7. For the CDR3, the DNA is TGTGCCTGGAGTGTACTTGAGGGGGCGTACACTGAAGCTTTCTTT. This gives the protein CAWSVLEGAYTEAFF.

The V and J genes are TRBV11-1 and TRBJ2-1; TRBD1 is a possible D gene (6 bases). Germline lookup yields CDR1 SGHAT and CDR2 FQDESV (reference sequence). The CDR3 length is 15 residues. Between the trimmed V and J ends, which lost 5 bases and 6 bases, there was a span of 17 bases. The CDR3 DNA follows: TGTGCCAGCAGCCCAAACAGGGTCCTATCCAATGAGCAGTTCTTC. This codes for CASSPNRVLSNEQFF.

There are a few counts of this clone. The chain joins TRBV5-6 to TRBJ2-5; D gene ambiguous. The germline V gene encodes CDR1 SGHDT and CDR2 YYEEEE. CDR3 length: 14 residues. The V gene lost 0 bases and the J gene lost 2 bases, with 8 bases spanning the gap. The CDR3 spells CASSLEGMQETQYF. CDR3 coding DNA: TGTGCCAGCAGCTTGGAAGGCATGCAAGAGACCCAGTACTTC. Using reference TRBV5-6 and TRBJ2-5 for the parts outside the CDR3, the full variable domain is DAGVTQSPTHLIKTRGQQVTLRCSPKSGHDTVSWYQQALGQGPQFIFQYYEEEERQRGNFPDRFSGHQFPNYSSELNVNALLLGDSALYLCASSLEGMQETQYFGPGTRLLVL.

The table lists this clone with a few counts. J is TRBJ1-1 and V is TRBV30; no firm D call. This CDR3 is 9 amino acids long. V lost 4 bases and J 10 bases, leaving 7 bases between the germline ends. CDR1 is GTSNPN, CDR2 SVGIG, per germline (reference sequence). CDR3 bases: TGTGCCTGGAATCGGGGAGCTTTCTTT. It translates to CAWNRGAFF.

The rearrangement links TRBV28 to TRBJ1-1; D uncertain. Germline CDR1 MDHEN, CDR2 SYDVKM. Between the trimmed V and J ends, which lost 1 base and 0 bases, there was a span of 9 bases. CDR3 length: 15 amino acids. DNA for the CDR3: TGTGCCAGCAGTTTATTGCCCAGTTTGAACACTGAAGCTTTCTTT. Its protein product is CASSLLPSLNTEAFF.

This clone has just a few counts. At one of its ends the junction is not consistent with the germline gene, which may arise from a read error. This sequence joins TRBV20-1 and TRBJ2-7, with TRBD2 as a possible D gene (6 bases). This CDR3 comprises 11 residues. CDR1 DFQATT and CDR2 SNEGSKA come from the germline V gene (reference sequence). Written as DNA, the CDR3 is TGCAGTGCTACTAGCGACTACGGGCAGTACTTC. Amino acids: CSATSDYGQYF.

This clone was observed a few times. The genes are TRBV28 and TRBJ2-7; the match to TRBD1 covers 7 bases. After removal of 2 bases from V and 6 bases from J, the junction contained 7 bases not matched to a gene. Per the germline V gene, CDR1 is MDHEN and CDR2 is SYDVKM. The CDR3 extends over 14 amino acids. The CDR3 loop reads CASSLPIYRGEQYF. CDR3 nucleotides: TGTGCCAGCAGTTTACCCATCTACAGGGGCGAGCAGTACTTC.

The chain uses TRBV4-3 and TRBJ2-1; no definite D call. The CDR3 sequence is 14 residues long. V dropped 0 bases and J dropped 8 bases, with 11 bases sitting between them. Germline CDR1 is LGHNA and CDR2 is YSLEER. This chain's CDR3 is CASSQEIAYYEQFF. As DNA, the CDR3 is TGCGCCAGCAGCCAAGAGATCGCTTATTATGAGCAGTTCTTC.

This clone occurred a few times. This rearrangement joins TRBV5-1 to TRBJ1-3; weak D call: TRBD1 (6 bases). There are 12 residues in the CDR3. Germline values: CDR1 SGHRS, CDR2 YFSETQ. Trimming took off 5 bases at V and 4 bases at J, with 7 bases between the two ends. In nucleotides, the CDR3 is TGCGCCAGCAGGGACAGCGGAAACACCATATATTTT. It is translated as CASRDSGNTIYF.

This clone was observed a handful of times. The chain uses TRBV7-6 and TRBJ1-3; a weak D match, TRBD1 (6 bases). Germline-derived CDR1 and CDR2 are SGHVS and FNYEAQ. The V gene lost 5 bases and the J gene lost 4 bases, with 12 bases spanning the gap. The CDR3 sequence is 14 residues long. CDR3 in amino acids: CASSHSGAGNTIYF. Written as DNA, the CDR3 is TGTGCCAGCAGCCACTCGGGGGCCGGAAACACCATATATTTT.

This clone was seen at least ten times. The chain links TRBV29-1 to TRBJ2-4; D uncertain. V dropped 0 bases and J dropped 0 bases, with 12 bases sitting between them. Germline values: CDR1 SQVTM, CDR2 ANQGSEA. The CDR3 spans 16 residues. Here the CDR3 DNA reads TGCAGCGTTGAAGATCGAGGCGTGCTAGCCAAAAACATTCAGTACTTC. This gives the protein CSVEDRGVLAKNIQYF. Full variable domain (rest looked up from reference TRBV29-1 and TRBJ2-4): SAVISQKPSRDICQRGTSLTIQCQVDSQVTMMFWYRQQPGQSLTLIATANQGSEATYESGFVIDKFPISRPNLTFSTLTVSNMSPEDSSIYLCSVEDRGVLAKNIQYFGAGTRLSVL.

This clone has only one observation. V gene TRBV4-2 combines with J gene TRBJ1-2; D uncertain. This CDR3 contains 17 residues. Trimming removed 0 bases at V and 2 bases at J, with 16 bases between. CDR1 is LGHNA and CDR2 is YNFKEQ in the germline V gene. CDR3 sequence: CASSQDSQHFSNYGYTF. CDR3 DNA sequence: TGTGCCAGCAGCCAAGATAGCCAGCACTTTTCCAACTATGGCTACACCTTC.

This chain uses TRBV7-9 with TRBJ1-1; possible D gene TRBD1, 5 bases. The CDR3 totals 14 residues. V shed 4 bases and J shed 4 bases, with 13 bases lying between them. Germline lookup yields CDR1 SEHNR and CDR2 FQNEAQ (reference sequence). This CDR3 is CASSWIGGSTEAFF. CDR3 nucleotides: TGTGCCAGCAGCTGGATCGGGGGGAGCACTGAAGCTTTCTTT.

The V gene is TRBV5-1, the J gene TRBJ1-1; weak D call: TRBD1 (6 bases). V lost 4 bases and J lost 6, with 16 bases in between. The CDR3 is 14 residues long. Germline V lookup: CDR1 SGHRS, CDR2 YFSETQ. CDR3 nucleotide sequence: TGCGCCAGCAGCGCCATAACCGGGACACCTGAAGCTTTCTTT. Amino acids: CASSAITGTPEAFF.

This clone was found a few times. The genes are TRBV7-9 and TRBJ2-3; possibly TRBD1 for D (5 bases). The CDR3 totals 18 residues. V was trimmed by 2 bases and J by 0 bases, leaving 18 bases between them. Germline V gene sequence: CDR1 SEHNR, CDR2 FQNEAQ (reference sequence). CDR3 region: CASSLNQGGGASTDTQYF. The CDR3 nucleotides are TGTGCCAGCAGCTTAAATCAGGGTGGCGGTGCTAGCACAGATACGCAGTATTTT.

This clone was seen a few times. V and J are TRBV4-3 and TRBJ2-1; D possibly corresponds to TRBD2 (5 bases). Germline V lookup: CDR1 LGHNA, CDR2 YSLEER. This CDR3 has 15 residues. The germline V and J ends were trimmed by 2 bases and 5 bases, with 13 bases remaining between them. The CDR3 reads CASSQLTSYDNEQFF. CDR3 coding DNA: TGCGCCAGCAGCCAACTCACTAGTTACGACAATGAGCAGTTCTTC.

This clone turned up a few times. The gene calls are TRBV6-5 and TRBJ2-1; D ambiguous. The germline V and J ends were trimmed by 4 bases and 1 base, with 11 bases remaining between them. From germline, CDR1 is MNHEY and CDR2 SVGAGI. The CDR3 has 15 amino acids. The CDR3 DNA sequence: TGTGCCAGCAGTTTCAGGACCACATCCTACAATGAGCAGTTCTTC. Amino acids: CASSFRTTSYNEQFF.

The chain joins TRBV5-4 to TRBJ2-6; 7 bases match TRBD1. V shed 4 bases, J shed 4 bases, and the junction held 11 bases outside the gene matches. CDR3 length: 17 residues. Germline lookup yields CDR1 SGHNT and CDR2 YYREEE (reference sequence). The CDR3 DNA follows: TGTGCCAGCAGCCAGAGACAGGGAGCCTCGGGGGCCAACGTCCTGACTTTC. It yields the protein CASSQRQGASGANVLTF.

This chain joins TRBV9 and TRBJ2-7; 9 nucleotides agree with TRBD1. Per germline, CDR1 SGDLS and CDR2 YYNGEE. The CDR3 sequence is 15 residues long. J lost 2 bases, V lost 0 bases, and 3 bases had no gene match. Here the CDR3 reads CASSVGQGDTYEQYF. The CDR3 region has the DNA TGTGCCAGCAGCGTAGGACAGGGGGATACCTACGAGCAGTACTTC.

This clone was seen more than once but under ten times. The rearrangement links TRBV30 to TRBJ2-3; 8 positions agree with TRBD2. This CDR3 is 18 amino acids long. The germline gives CDR1 GTSNPN, CDR2 SVGIG (reference sequence). J lost 3 bases, V lost 4 bases, and 18 bases had no gene match. The CDR3 DNA sequence: TGTGCCTGGATGGGGGGTTTTAGTGAGCGGGAGCGGACAGATACGCAGTATTTT. Translation gives CAWMGGFSERERTDTQYF.

This clone was recorded at least ten times. The rearrangement links TRBV29-1 to TRBJ1-2; 9 nucleotides line up with TRBD1. The CDR3 runs to 14 residues. Trimming took 4 bases from V and 8 from J; bases not matched to a gene: 11. The germline CDR1 and CDR2 sequences are SQVTM and ANQGSEA. Here the CDR3 reads CSVARDRETGGYTF. The DNA of the CDR3 is TGCAGCGTTGCCCGGGACAGGGAGACAGGGGGCTACACCTTC.

This clone was detected a few times. The V call is TRBV6-5, the J call TRBJ2-3, with 7 bases identical to TRBD1. The CDR3 totals 13 residues. Looked up from germline, CDR1 is MNHEY and CDR2 is SVGAGI. After removal of 10 bases from V and 1 base from J, the junction contained 5 bases not matched to a gene. The CDR3 region has the DNA TGTGCCACCCAGGGGACAGGCACAGATACGCAGTATTTT. Protein: CATQGTGTDTQYF.

A few counts support this clone. This chain joins TRBV6-6 and TRBJ1-4, with D tentatively TRBD1 (6 bases). CDR1 and CDR2 (germline): MNHNY, SVGAGI (reference sequence). CDR3 length equals 12 residues. Trimming left V 7 bases short and J 8 bases short, with 11 bases between. The CDR3 protein is CASMGAPEKLFF. The DNA for the CDR3 is TGTGCCAGCATGGGGGCGCCCGAAAAACTGTTTTTT.